The 16 T cell receptor beta chains listed next were all sequenced from one sample in a study of radiotherapy plus CTLA-4 blockade in lung cancer (dated by TCRdb to 2016 to 2018). The library was generated by the immunoSEQ multiplex PCR assay. TCRdb retrieved this table from immuneACCESS and kept in-frame rearrangements only. Not all clones are present; in checked studies, unresolved V genes account for under half, and no reason is known for the remainder. This sample has 62,000 or so clones in its table, and approximately 79% of those were observed once. The ten largest clones represent over 7.5% of the sample. Source: peripheral blood, taken from a patient treated with radiotherapy plus ipilimumab. The origin of the receptors is a human donor with non-small cell lung cancer who had a complete response to radiotherapy plus ipilimumab.

The rearrangement links TRBV5-6 to TRBJ2-7, with no clear D. V dropped 0 bases and J dropped 4 bases, with 5 bases sitting between them. Germline V gene sequence: CDR1 SGHDT, CDR2 YYEEEE. The CDR3 consists of 12 residues. The CDR3 here is CASSLEPYEQYF. The CDR3, as DNA: TGTGCCAGCAGCTTGGAACCGTACGAGCAGTACTTC.

The chain recombines TRBV6-6 with TRBJ2-1, with 12 bases matching TRBD2. The V segment lost 3 bases and the J segment 7 bases; nucleotides outside the gene matches: 4. The CDR3 extends over 15 amino acids. CDR1 and CDR2 (germline): MNHNY, SVGAGI (reference sequence). CDR3 nucleotides: TGTGCCAGCAGTTATTTGACTAGCGGGAGTAATGAGCAGTTCTTC. Protein sequence: CASSYLTSGSNEQFF.

This clone has more than one count but fewer than ten. The chain is built from TRBV19 and TRBJ2-1; D is unclear. Germline lookup yields CDR1 LNHDA and CDR2 SQIVND (reference sequence). The CDR3 has 12 residues. Trimming shortened V by 1 base and J by 3 bases, and 1 base separated the two germline ends. The CDR3 loop is CASSIGYNEQFF. The CDR3 DNA is TGTGCCAGTAGTATAGGCTACAATGAGCAGTTCTTC.

The V call is TRBV27, the J call TRBJ1-5, with 7 bases fitting TRBD1. Germline trimming cut 3 bases from V and 4 bases from J; bases unmatched to any gene: 6. CDR1 is MNHEY, CDR2 SMNVEV, per germline (reference sequence). The CDR3 loop spans 15 amino acids. The CDR3 here is CASSFGDRKNQPQHF. The DNA for the CDR3 is TGTGCCAGCAGTTTCGGGGACAGAAAGAATCAGCCCCAGCATTTT.

The V and J genes are TRBV6-5 and TRBJ1-3; D is possibly TRBD1 (6 bases). The CDR3 spans 14 residues. V was shortened by 7 bases and J by 4 bases, with 14 bases between the two germline ends. CDR1 is MNHEY and CDR2 is SVGAGI in the germline V gene. The CDR3 sequence: CASTMGAAGNTIYF. The CDR3 DNA follows: TGTGCCAGCACCATGGGGGCGGCCGGAAACACCATATATTTT.

This rearrangement joins TRBV15 to TRBJ1-2, with 8 bases matching TRBD1. Germline V lookup: CDR1 LNHNV, CDR2 YYDKDF (reference sequence). CDR3 length: 16 residues. The V gene end was trimmed by 2 bases and the J gene end by 7 bases; junction bases not matched to a gene: 12. The CDR3, as DNA: TGTGCCACCAGCAGACCCCAGGGGGCCGGGATGAGTGGCTACACCTTC. Amino acid sequence: CATSRPQGAGMSGYTF. Using reference TRBV15 and TRBJ1-2 for the parts outside the CDR3, the full variable domain is DAMVIQNPRYQVTQFGKPVTLSCSQTLNHNVMYWYQQKSSQAPKLLFHYYDKDFNNEADTPDNFQSRRPNTSFCFLDIRSPGLGDTAMYLCATSRPQGAGMSGYTFGSGTRLTVV.

J is TRBJ2-5 and V is TRBV7-8, with D tentatively TRBD2 (6 bases). The V end was cut by 5 bases, the J end by 4 bases, with 20 bases between. The CDR3 is 16 amino acids. CDR1 SGHVS and CDR2 FQNEAQ come from the germline V gene. The CDR3 here is CASSLSGGDGGETQYF. In nucleotides, the CDR3 is TGTGCCAGCAGCCTTAGCGGAGGGGACGGGGGAGAGACCCAGTACTTC.

The chain has TRBV27 and TRBJ2-1, with TRBD2 identical over 8 bases. Trimming cost V 7 bases and J 4 bases; bases outside gene matches: 12. Germline lookup yields CDR1 MNHEY and CDR2 SMNVEV (reference sequence). CDR3 length equals 16 residues. CDR3 in DNA: TGTGCCAGCACCCCCCTGGCTAGCGGGCCTTACAATGAGCAGTTCTTC. Translation: CASTPLASGPYNEQFF.

This clone has only a few counts. V is TRBV7-2 and J is TRBJ1-4; D not resolved. In germline, CDR1 is SGHTA, CDR2 FQGNSA. V was pared by 5 bases and J by 7 bases, with 17 bases between. The CDR3 contains 15 residues. CDR3 DNA: TGTGCCAGCAGCATTTCGCAGGCTGAGGTTGAAAAACTGTTTTTT. This translates into CASSISQAEVEKLFF.

CDR3 nucleotides: TGTGCCAGCAGTTACCGGTTCCAAGAGACCCAGTACTTC. Its protein is CASSYRFQETQYF. The V gene is TRBV6-6, the J gene TRBJ2-5; no definite D call. The V gene lost 2 bases and the J gene lost 1 base, with 5 bases spanning the gap. The CDR3 consists of 13 residues. Looked up from germline, CDR1 is MNHNY and CDR2 is SVGAGI (reference sequence).

This clone was seen more than once but under ten times. This chain joins TRBV2 and TRBJ1-5; D not certain. The CDR3 has 14 amino acids. CDR1 is SNHLY and CDR2 is FYNNEI in the germline V gene. The germline V and J ends were trimmed by 6 bases and 2 bases, with 11 bases remaining between them. CDR3 protein: CASRRDFGNQPQHF. In DNA form, the CDR3 reads TGTGCCAGCAGGCGGGATTTCGGCAATCAGCCCCAGCATTTT.

The count of this clone is one. V gene TRBV7-2 combines with J gene TRBJ1-2; possible D gene TRBD1, 5 bases. The V and J ends lost 4 bases and 6 bases respectively, with 15 bases between them. The CDR3 extends over 14 amino acids. From germline, CDR1 is SGHTA and CDR2 FQGNSA. The CDR3 DNA follows: TGTGCCAGCAGCTCCGCGGTAGGGGCGGATGGCTACACCTTC. Encoded protein: CASSSAVGADGYTF.

The V gene is TRBV7-8, the J gene TRBJ1-5; 7 nucleotides agree with TRBD1. Germline lookup yields CDR1 SGHVS and CDR2 FQNEAQ. V lost 3 bases, J lost 4 bases, and 12 bases stayed unmatched. CDR3 length: 17 residues. CDR3 loop: CASSFRSHRGPNQPQHF. The CDR3 coding sequence is TGTGCCAGCAGCTTTAGGTCCCACAGGGGACCAAATCAGCCCCAGCATTTT. Complete variable domain (other parts from reference TRBV7-8 and TRBJ1-5): GAGVSQSPRYKVAKRGQDVALRCDPISGHVSLFWYQQALGQGPEFLTYFQNEAQLDKSGLPSDRFFAERPEGSVSTLKIQRTQQEDSAVYLCASSFRSHRGPNQPQHFGDGTRLSIL.

The chain carries TRBV9 and TRBJ2-6; D is uncertain. V was pared by 3 bases and J by 0 bases, with 16 bases between. Germline-derived CDR1 and CDR2 are SGDLS and YYNGEE. The CDR3 is made up of 18 amino acids. The CDR3 loop is CASSETARANSGANVLTF. In nucleotides, the CDR3 is TGTGCCAGCAGCGAAACAGCTCGGGCCAACTCTGGGGCCAACGTCCTGACTTTC. Filled out from reference TRBV9 and TRBJ2-6, the complete variable domain reads DSGVTQTPKHLITATGQRVTLRCSPRSGDLSVYWYQQSLDQGLQFLIQYYNGEERAKGNILERFSAQQFPDLHSELNLSSLELGDSALYFCASSETARANSGANVLTFGAGSRLTVL.

The chain has TRBV2 and TRBJ2-5, with no clear D. V lost 7 bases to trimming and J lost 0 bases, with 6 bases between them. Germline V gene lookup returns CDR1 SNHLY and CDR2 FYNNEI. CDR3 size: 12 residues. This CDR3 is CASIDNQETQYF. In DNA form, the CDR3 reads TGTGCCAGCATCGACAACCAAGAGACCCAGTACTTC.

The chain recombines TRBV6-5 with TRBJ1-5; D might be TRBD1 (5 bases). Germline loops: CDR1 MNHEY, CDR2 SVGAGI. This CDR3 region has 15 residues. V was trimmed by 0 bases and J by 2 bases, leaving 8 bases between them. CDR3 DNA: TGTGCCAGCAGTTACTCCAGGGATCGCAATCAGCCCCAGCATTTT. This sequence encodes CASSYSRDRNQPQHF.